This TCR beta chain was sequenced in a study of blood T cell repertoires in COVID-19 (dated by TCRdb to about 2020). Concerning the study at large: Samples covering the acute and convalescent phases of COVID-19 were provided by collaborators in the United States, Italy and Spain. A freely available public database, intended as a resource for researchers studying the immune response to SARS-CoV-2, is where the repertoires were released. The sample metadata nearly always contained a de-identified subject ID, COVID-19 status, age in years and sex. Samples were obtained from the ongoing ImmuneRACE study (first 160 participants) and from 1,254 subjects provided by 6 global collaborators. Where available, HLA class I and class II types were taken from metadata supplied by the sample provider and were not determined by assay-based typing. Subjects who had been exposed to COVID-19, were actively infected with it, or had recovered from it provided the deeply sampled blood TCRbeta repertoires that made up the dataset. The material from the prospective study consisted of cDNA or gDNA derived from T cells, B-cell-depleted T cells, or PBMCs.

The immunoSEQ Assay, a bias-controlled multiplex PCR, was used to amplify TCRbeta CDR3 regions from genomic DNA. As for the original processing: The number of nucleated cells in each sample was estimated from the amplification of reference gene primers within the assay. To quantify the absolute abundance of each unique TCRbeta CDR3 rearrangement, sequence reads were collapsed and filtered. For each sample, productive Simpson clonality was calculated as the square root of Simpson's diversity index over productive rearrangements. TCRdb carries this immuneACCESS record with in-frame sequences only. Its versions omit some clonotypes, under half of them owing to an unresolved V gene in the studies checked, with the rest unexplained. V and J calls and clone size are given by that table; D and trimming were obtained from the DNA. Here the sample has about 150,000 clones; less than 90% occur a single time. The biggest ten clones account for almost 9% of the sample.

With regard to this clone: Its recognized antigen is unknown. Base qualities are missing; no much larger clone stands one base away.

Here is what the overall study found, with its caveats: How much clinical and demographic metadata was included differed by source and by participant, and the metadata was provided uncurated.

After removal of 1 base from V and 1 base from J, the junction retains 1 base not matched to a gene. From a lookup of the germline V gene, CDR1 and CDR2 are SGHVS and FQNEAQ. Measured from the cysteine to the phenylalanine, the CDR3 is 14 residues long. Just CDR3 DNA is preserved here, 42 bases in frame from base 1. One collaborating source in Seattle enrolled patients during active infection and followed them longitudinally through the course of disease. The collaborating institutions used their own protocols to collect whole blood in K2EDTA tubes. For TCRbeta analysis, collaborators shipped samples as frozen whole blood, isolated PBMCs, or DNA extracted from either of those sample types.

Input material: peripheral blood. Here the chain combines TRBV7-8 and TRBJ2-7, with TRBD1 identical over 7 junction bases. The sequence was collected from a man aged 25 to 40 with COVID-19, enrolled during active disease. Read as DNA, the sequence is TGTGCCAGCAGCTTAGTGACAGGGTCCTACGAGCAGTACTTC. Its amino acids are CASSLVTGSYEQYF.